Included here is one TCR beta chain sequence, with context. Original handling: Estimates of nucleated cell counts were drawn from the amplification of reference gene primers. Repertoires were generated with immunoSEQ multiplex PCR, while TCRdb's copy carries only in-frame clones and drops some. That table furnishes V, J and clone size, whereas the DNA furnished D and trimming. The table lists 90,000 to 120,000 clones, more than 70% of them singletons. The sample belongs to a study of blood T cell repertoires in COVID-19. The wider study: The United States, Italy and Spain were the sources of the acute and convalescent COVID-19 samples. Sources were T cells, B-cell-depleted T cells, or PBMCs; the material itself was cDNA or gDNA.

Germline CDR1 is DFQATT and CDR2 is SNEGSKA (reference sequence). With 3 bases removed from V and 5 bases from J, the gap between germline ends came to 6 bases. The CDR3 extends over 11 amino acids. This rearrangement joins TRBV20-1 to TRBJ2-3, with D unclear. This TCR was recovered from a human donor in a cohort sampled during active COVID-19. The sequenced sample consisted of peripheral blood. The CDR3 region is CSASGRDTQYF. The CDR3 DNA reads TGCAGTGCTAGCGGTAGAGATACGCAGTATTTT.